This T cell receptor beta chain was documented in a study of shared clonotypes between healthy human individuals. Sequenced by immunoSEQ multiplex PCR; TCRdb stores in-frame clones only, minus some. The sample holds about 79,000 clones, about 65% seen once. In its sample, this clone was seen a few times. The length of the CDR3 is 12 residues. V shed 0 bases and J shed 9 bases, with 8 bases lying between them. The V gene's germline CDR1 is SEHNR and CDR2 FQNEAQ (reference sequence). The V call is TRBV7-9, the J call TRBJ2-5; possible D gene TRBD2, 6 bases. The sample consisted of memory CD8+ T cells sorted from blood. The subset: CD45RO+ cells pooled with CCR7-negative TemRA cells. The sequence was obtained from a man aged 25-45 years in good health. This CDR3 is CASSLAWEAQYF. The CDR3 coding sequence is TGTGCCAGCAGCTTAGCTTGGGAGGCCCAGTACTTC.